This TCR beta chain was identified during a study of blood T cells in healthy people across ages. CDR1 is SQVTM, CDR2 ANQGSEA, per germline. CDR3 length equals 13 residues. Between the trimmed V and J ends, which lost 4 bases and 5 bases, there was a span of 14 bases. Next came a second PCR, run for roughly 7 to 12 cycles, which used a sample-barcoded 5' primer along with a J-beta primer mix. The template-switch adaptor, which had 12 random nucleotides, put a tag on each cDNA molecule. TCRdb fed the 5' RACE reads into MiXCR, producing one record per CDR3 protein. The data contain about 1.4 million distinct CDR3 sequences, 45% to 70% of them singletons.

The gene calls are TRBV29-1 and TRBJ2-5; D possibly matches TRBD1 or TRBD2 (5 bases each). Sequenced material: blood. The receptor was derived from a man aged 18 to 29 in good health. For the CDR3, the DNA is TGCAGCGTTGTCGGGACCTTGGGTGAGACCCAGTACTTC. It is translated as CSVVGTLGETQYF. The variable domain in full, with the rest retrieved from reference TRBV29-1 and TRBJ2-5, is SAVISQKPSRDICQRGTSLTIQCQVDSQVTMMFWYRQQPGQSLTLIATANQGSEATYESGFVIDKFPISRPNLTFSTLTVSNMSPEDSSIYLCSVVGTLGETQYFGPGTRLLVL.